The sequence of this T cell receptor beta chain was determined in a study of CD8+ T cells in alopecia areata. Study-level background: Twice daily, treated patients received 5 to 10 mg of oral tofacitinib. Tofacitinib ran for 6 to 18 months before 6 months off drug.

Regarding treatment: oral pan-JAK inhibitor, 5-10 mg twice daily. Obtained from alopecia areata patients were lesional scalp punch biopsies along with peripheral blood. Reverse transcription of extracted RNA yielded cDNA, which provided the sequencing template. Repertoires were generated with immunoSEQ multiplex PCR, while TCRdb's copy carries only in-frame clones and drops some. The table lists fewer than 250,000 clones, around two fifths of them singletons. In regard to this clone: No antigen is known for it.

Study results and caveats: TCR sharing across patients was less clear than in mice, possibly HLA-related.

Between the trimmed V and J ends, which lost 5 bases and 5 bases, there was a span of 21 bases. The CDR3 contains 17 residues. Germline CDR1 is SNHLY and CDR2 is FYNNEI. The clonotype comes from a human donor with alopecia areata. Specimen: CD4+ T cells sorted from blood, collected at approximately week 36, from a patient treated with tofacitinib. This chain joins TRBV2 and TRBJ2-2; D possibly uses TRBD1 or TRBD2 (6 bases each). This chain's CDR3 is CASSRLVDSSGTGELFF. The DNA of the CDR3 is TGTGCCAGCAGTAGACTAGTGGACAGCTCAGGAACCGGGGAGCTGTTTTTT.